The source of this T cell receptor (beta chain) is a study of early T cells in non-severe SARS-CoV-2 infection. Study conclusions and caveats: VDJdb matching, biased toward anti-spike CD8 responses, missed private and CD4 specificities.

TCRdb processed the 5' RACE reads anew with MiXCR; each CDR3 protein has one entry. The sample carries about 55,000 distinct CDR3 sequences, about 6.1% recorded once. The CDR3 sequence is 15 residues long. Per germline, CDR1 DFQATT and CDR2 SNEGSKA (reference sequence). In regard to this clonotype: The antigen is undetermined. A read error may be the cause here, since a much bigger clone is one base away.

V is TRBV20-1 and J is TRBJ2-6; the D is unclear. The sequences come from whole blood, collected at baseline. The receptor comes from an adult who was a healthcare worker with PCR-confirmed SARS-CoV-2 infection or an uninfected control (not recorded which). Here the CDR3 reads CSARHLASGTNVLTF. DNA for the CDR3: TGCAGTGCTAGACATCTGGCCTCTGGGACCAACGTCCTGACTTTC.